Presented here are 27 T cell receptor beta chains from one specimen sequenced in a study of blood T cell repertoires in COVID-19. Only in-frame clones appear in the TCRdb table, and some are missing; sequencing was by immunoSEQ multiplex PCR. The repertoire holds just over 80,000 clones, with around 86% as singletons. Sequencing input: peripheral blood. Source of these receptors: a man aged 80 or over with acute or convalescent COVID-19.

Only a few counts were recorded for this clone. The chain uses TRBV3-1 (or the pseudogene TRBV3-2) and TRBJ2-7; D not resolved. The germline V gene has CDR1 LGHDT and CDR2 YNNKEL (reference sequence). The CDR3 extends over 14 amino acids. Deletions cut 4 bases from V and 0 bases from J, with 10 bases between. Here the CDR3 DNA reads TGTGCCAGCAGCCCCCAGGCCAGCTCCTACGAGCAGTACTTC. Translated, it gives CASSPQASSYEQYF.

This clone has a handful of counts. CDR3 region: CSAEVGGVEAFF. CDR3 sequence (DNA): TGCAGCGCCGAGGTGGGCGGGGTTGAAGCTTTCTTT. This chain connects TRBV29-1 to TRBJ1-1, with D unclear. This CDR3 has 12 amino acids. The germline V gene has CDR1 SQVTM and CDR2 ANQGSEA. The V end was cut by 7 bases, the J end by 7 bases, with 16 bases between.

The rearrangement uses TRBV9 and TRBJ1-1, with TRBD1 matching over 11 bases. The germline CDR1 and CDR2 sequences are SGDLS and YYNGEE. With V trimmed by 2 bases and J by 5 bases, 8 bases remained unmatched. CDR3 length: 16 amino acids. Here the CDR3 DNA reads TGTGCCAGCAGCGTGGATGGACAGGGGGCCTGGACTGAAGCTTTCTTT. It is translated as CASSVDGQGAWTEAFF.

The chain's CDR3 is CASERQAGLYNEQFF. The CDR3 DNA reads TGTGCCAGCGAGCGACAAGCGGGGCTCTACAATGAGCAGTTCTTC. The chain couples TRBV2 to TRBJ2-1; 7 bases are shared with TRBD2. The length of the CDR3 is 15 residues. Germline CDR1 is SNHLY and CDR2 is FYNNEI. The ends lost 8 bases at V and 3 bases at J; junction bases unmatched: 10. The full variable domain, in which reference TRBV2 and TRBJ2-1 provide the parts outside the CDR3, is EPEVTQTPSHQVTQMGQEVILRCVPISNHLYFYWYRQILGQKVEFLVSFYNNEISEKSEIFDDQFSVERPDGSNFTLKIRSTKLEDSAMYFCASERQAGLYNEQFFGPGTRLTVL.

The chain recombines TRBV3-1 (or the pseudogene TRBV3-2) with TRBJ2-3; TRBD2 agrees at 8 bases. This CDR3 has 16 residues. CDR1 is LGHDT, CDR2 YNNKEL, per germline (reference sequence). Unmatched junction bases numbered 10, after V lost 3 bases and J lost 5 bases. CDR3 amino acids: CASSQRGTSSVDTQYF. CDR3 in DNA: TGTGCCAGCAGCCAGAGGGGGACTAGTAGTGTAGATACGCAGTATTTT.

Only one count was recorded for this clone. Other DNA sequences in this specimen translate into the identical CDR3. The chain employs TRBV28 and TRBJ1-2; 10 bases map to TRBD1. The length of the CDR3 is 15 residues. V shed 4 bases and J 2 bases; nucleotides not matched to a gene: 4. Looked up from germline, CDR1 is MDHEN and CDR2 is SYDVKM. In nucleotides, the CDR3 is TGTGCCAGCAGTTCGACAGGGGGCCTAAACTATGGCTACACCTTC. Translating gives CASSSTGGLNYGYTF.

V is TRBV18 and J is TRBJ1-1, with D uncertain. The V gene lost 3 bases and the J gene lost 1 base, with 9 bases spanning the gap. This CDR3 is built from 14 residues. Germline values: CDR1 KGHSH, CDR2 LQKENI. The CDR3 loop is CASSPGRENTEAFF. DNA for the CDR3: TGTGCCAGCTCACCCGGTCGGGAGAACACTGAAGCTTTCTTT.

This clone has a handful of counts. V and J are TRBV18 and TRBJ1-1; 7 nucleotides match TRBD1. This CDR3 is 14 amino acids long. Losses at the gene ends were 6 bases for V and 0 bases for J; bases not matched to a gene: 4. Germline V gene sequence: CDR1 KGHSH, CDR2 LQKENI. DNA for the CDR3: TGTGCCAGCTCCCGCAGGGGGTTGAACACTGAAGCTTTCTTT. Protein product: CASSRRGLNTEAFF.

The chain employs TRBV4-1 and TRBJ2-5; 7 bases are shared with TRBD2. CDR1 MGHRA and CDR2 YSYEKL come from the germline V gene. Germline trimming cut 1 base from V and 1 base from J; bases unmatched to any gene: 9. The CDR3 length is 17 residues. Here the CDR3 DNA reads TGCGCCAGCAGCCAAGGGTTTAGGGCTAGCGGCCAAGAGACCCAGTACTTC. Protein product: CASSQGFRASGQETQYF.

This clone has ten or more counts. The V and J genes are TRBV10-3 and TRBJ1-5; 7 bases align to TRBD1. Looked up from germline, CDR1 is ENHRY and CDR2 is SYGVKD. The CDR3 contains 13 residues. The junction had 5 bases not matched to a gene; V was cut back by 10 bases and J by 2 bases. CDR3 sequence (DNA): TGTGCCACCCAAGGACAGGGCAATCAGCCCCAGCATTTT. Protein: CATQGQGNQPQHF.

This clone was detected once. This chain connects TRBV7-8 to TRBJ2-5; 8 bases agree with TRBD1. V lost 0 bases and J lost 5; bases outside the gene matches: 5. This CDR3 comprises 15 residues. Germline CDR1 is SGHVS and CDR2 is FQNEAQ. CDR3 nucleotide sequence: TGTGCCAGCAGCTTAGCCCAGGGGGCCGAGGAGACCCAGTACTTC. Residues: CASSLAQGAEETQYF.

The sample holds one count of this clone. The V gene is TRBV29-1, the J gene TRBJ1-5, with 8 nucleotides matching TRBD1. Germline trimming cut 4 bases from V and 5 bases from J; bases unmatched to any gene: 4. The CDR3 spans 13 residues. The germline gives CDR1 SQVTM, CDR2 ANQGSEA. CDR3 residues: CSVVDRGDQPQHF. For the CDR3, the DNA is TGCAGCGTTGTCGACAGGGGCGATCAGCCCCAGCATTTT.

The rearrangement joins TRBV25-1 to TRBJ2-2; D is possibly TRBD2 (6 bases). The CDR3 is 16 amino acids. V gave up 3 bases and J gave up 0 bases, with 11 bases separating them. CDR1 is MGHDK and CDR2 is SYGVNS in the germline V gene. The CDR3 sequence: CASSDRRGANTGELFF. The DNA of the CDR3 is TGTGCCAGCAGTGACAGGCGGGGCGCGAACACCGGGGAGCTGTTTTTT.

The V and J genes are TRBV12-3 or TRBV12-4 and TRBJ2-5, with 7 bases identical to TRBD1. The ends lost 6 bases at V and 2 bases at J; junction bases unmatched: 3. The CDR3 totals 13 residues. This chain's CDR3 is CASRRTGQETQYF. The CDR3 DNA follows: TGTGCCAGCAGGCGGACAGGACAAGAGACCCAGTACTTC.

The chain employs TRBV28 and TRBJ2-1, with a tentative D call TRBD2 (5 bases). The CDR3 contains 16 residues. Per germline, CDR1 MDHEN and CDR2 SYDVKM. V lost 4 bases and J 5 bases, leaving 18 bases between the germline ends. This CDR3 is CASSSYSSPSHNEQFF. The CDR3 DNA reads as TGTGCCAGCAGTTCTTACTCTAGCCCGAGCCACAATGAGCAGTTCTTC.

This sequence joins TRBV6-5 and TRBJ1-4; D not certain. The germline gives CDR1 MNHEY, CDR2 SVGAGI. CDR3 length: 14 residues. V lost 7 bases and J lost 0, with 9 bases in between. CDR3 region: CASTGFATNEKLFF. The CDR3 coding sequence is TGTGCCAGCACCGGGTTTGCAACTAATGAAAAACTGTTTTTT.

On this clone itself: The same CDR3 also results from other DNA sequences found in this sample. V is TRBV2 and J is TRBJ1-5, with D tentatively TRBD1 (6 bases). Germline CDR1 SNHLY, CDR2 FYNNEI. This CDR3 contains 14 residues. Trimming removed 4 bases from V and 2 bases from J, with 9 bases in between. This chain's CDR3 is CASSGQAGNQPQHF. Here the CDR3 DNA reads TGTGCCAGCAGTGGACAGGCCGGCAATCAGCCCCAGCATTTT.

The V and J genes are TRBV5-1 and TRBJ2-1, with D tentatively TRBD1 (7 bases). This CDR3 region has 14 residues. CDR1 is SGHRS, CDR2 YFSETQ, per germline. V was pared by 5 bases and J by 8 bases, with 17 bases between. CDR3 DNA sequence: TGCGCCAGCAGGTTAGCGGAGGGGGCCGATGAGCAGTTCTTC. It translates to CASRLAEGADEQFF.

This clone came up a few times. The gene calls are TRBV6-5 and TRBJ2-7, with D maybe TRBD1 (6 bases). The CDR3 is made up of 15 amino acids. Germline V lookup: CDR1 MNHEY, CDR2 SVGAGI. Trimming took 5 bases from V and 2 from J, leaving 16 bases between them. In DNA form, the CDR3 reads TGTGCCAGCAGTCTTTCCCTGGACAGCGCCTACGAGCAGTACTTC. Amino acid sequence: CASSLSLDSAYEQYF.

The rearrangement joins TRBV25-1 to TRBJ2-7, with D possibly TRBD2 on 6 matching bases. The CDR3 totals 17 residues. V lost 4 bases and J 7 bases, leaving 26 bases between the germline ends. The germline gives CDR1 MGHDK, CDR2 SYGVNS. The CDR3 DNA sequence: TGTGCCAGCAGTGCCCCGCTTAAGTTGGGAGGATGGGAAGAGCAGTACTTC. Amino acids: CASSAPLKLGGWEEQYF.

The chain carries TRBV14 and TRBJ2-1; 9 bases are shared with TRBD2. The CDR3 loop spans 16 amino acids. Germline V CDR1 and CDR2: SGHDN, FVKESK. Unmatched junction bases numbered 5, after V lost 4 bases and J lost 1 base. CDR3 sequence reads: CASSLIAGESYNEQFF. The CDR3 coding sequence is TGTGCCAGCAGCCTAATAGCGGGAGAATCCTACAATGAGCAGTTCTTC.

The V and J genes are TRBV27 and TRBJ1-4; tentatively, D is TRBD1 (5 bases). V gave up 3 bases and J gave up 3 bases, with 11 bases separating them. The CDR3 covers 15 residues. CDR1 MNHEY and CDR2 SMNVEV come from the germline V gene (reference sequence). The CDR3 spells CASSLLGAANEKLFF. CDR3 nucleotide sequence: TGTGCCAGCAGTTTGCTTGGGGCAGCTAATGAAAAACTGTTTTTT.

This clone was picked up many times. V is TRBV7-9 and J is TRBJ2-2; 7 bases map to TRBD1. CDR1 is SEHNR, CDR2 FQNEAQ, per germline (reference sequence). This CDR3 comprises 15 residues. V was pared by 5 bases and J by 0 bases, with 3 bases of the junction left unmatched. CDR3 DNA sequence: TGTGCCAGCAGCCGACAGGGAGCGAACACCGGGGAGCTGTTTTTT. It is translated as CASSRQGANTGELFF.

The V gene is TRBV6-5, the J gene TRBJ2-7, with TRBD1 as a possible D gene (5 bases). CDR3 length: 12 amino acids. V lost 5 bases and J 7 bases, leaving 12 bases between the germline ends. Germline CDR1 MNHEY, CDR2 SVGAGI. CDR3 amino acids: CASSPPKGEQYF. The CDR3 bases are TGTGCCAGCAGTCCTCCGAAGGGGGAGCAGTACTTC.

This chain's CDR3 is CASSPGLAGGYEQYF. The CDR3 coding sequence is TGTGCCAGCAGCCCCGGACTAGCGGGAGGATACGAGCAGTACTTC. V and J are TRBV5-6 and TRBJ2-7, with TRBD2 identical over 14 bases. CDR3 length: 15 amino acids. J lost 4 bases, V lost 4 bases, and 4 bases had no gene match. Germline V lookup: CDR1 SGHDT, CDR2 YYEEEE.

This chain links TRBV19 with TRBJ2-6; D is unclear. Trimming shortened V by 1 base and J by 2 bases, and 12 bases separated the two germline ends. This CDR3 has 17 residues. Germline CDR1 and CDR2: LNHDA and SQIVND (reference sequence). CDR3 nucleotide sequence: TGTGCCAGTAGTATAGGTTCCAGGTTAGCTGGGGCCAACGTCCTGACTTTC. Translated, it gives CASSIGSRLAGANVLTF.

V and J are TRBV18 and TRBJ1-4, with 9 nucleotides matching TRBD1. The germline gives CDR1 KGHSH, CDR2 LQKENI. CDR3 length equals 15 residues. With V trimmed by 3 bases and J by 8 bases, 7 bases remained unmatched. The chain's CDR3 is CASSPNRGRDEKLFF. The DNA of the CDR3 is TGTGCCAGCTCACCCAACAGGGGGCGAGACGAAAAACTGTTTTTT. Combining the CDR3 with reference TRBV18 and TRBJ1-4 gives the whole variable domain NAGVMQNPRHLVRRRGQEARLRCSPMKGHSHVYWYRQLPEEGLKFMVYLQKENIIDESGMPKERFSAEFPKEGPSILRIQQVVRGDSAAYFCASSPNRGRDEKLFFGSGTQLSVL.